Listed below are T cell receptor beta chains from one sample, sequenced in a study of cytomegalovirus exposure and HLA in healthy donors. Generated by immunoSEQ multiplex PCR, the TCRdb table keeps only in-frame clones and is missing some. This sample has some 140,000 clones; about three quarters occur once, and the top ten carry 1% to 1.5%. The specimen sequenced was PBMCs. The receptors were sampled from a male donor in good health and CMV-seropositive. Each CDR3 is given with its conserved first and last residue. Each record gives: V gene, J gene, clone size, D gene, CDR3 DNA, CDR3 protein. A D gene is named only where the DNA matches it firmly. Clone size is not always given. Where it is, it says once, few, many or a class for expanded clones.

TRBV6-5,TRBJ2-7,few,TRBD1,TGTGCCAGCAGTTACTCTCCAGGGGGCTTCTACGAGCAGTACTTC,CASSYSPGGFYEQYF
TRBV5-1,TRBJ1-2,few,.,TGCGCCAGCAGCTTGGGCGTACTCTATGGCTACACCTTC,CASSLGVLYGYTF
TRBV27,TRBJ2-2,few,TRBD1,TGTGCCAGCAGTTTCGGGACAGGGATGGTTGCCGGGGAGCTGTTTTTT,CASSFGTGMVAGELFF
TRBV6-4,TRBJ2-1,.,.,TGTGCCAGCAGTGTTAGTAGCTTACCCTATGAGCAGTTCTTC,CASSVSSLPYEQFF
TRBV6-6,TRBJ1-6,.,.,TGTGCCAGCAGTTATGGAGGGTCACCCCTCCACTTT,CASSYGGSPLHF
TRBV4-1,TRBJ1-6,few,TRBD1,TGCGCCAGCAGCCAAGATATCGGGGACAGGAGCTCCTATAATTCACCCCTCCACTTT,CASSQDIGDRSSYNSPLHF
TRBV14,TRBJ1-1,.,TRBD1,TGTGCCAGCAGCCTTCACAGGGGGATGAACACTGAAGCTTTCTTT,CASSLHRGMNTEAFF
TRBV7-9,TRBJ2-7,.,.,TGTTCCAGCAGCTTAGCAGGAGAGGTCTACGAGCAGTACTTC,CSSSLAGEVYEQYF
TRBV7-9,TRBJ1-2,.,.,TGTGCCAGCAGGTTGGCTAGTAACTATGGCTACACCTTC,CASRLASNYGYTF
TRBV11-1,TRBJ2-7,.,.,TGTGCCAGCAGCCCCAGGGGCGACTGGGAGCAGTACTTC,CASSPRGDWEQYF